These 2 T cell receptor beta chains share one sample of origin, sequenced in a study of OX40 agonist ivuxolimab in advanced cancers. Here immunoSEQ multiplex PCR was the method, and the copy in TCRdb shows in-frame clones only, minus some. The sample has 20,000 to 30,000 clones, approximately 90% seen once. The sequencing here drew on CD4+ or CD8+ T cells sorted from blood, taken in a trial of the OX40 agonist ivuxolimab. The receptors come from an adult with an advanced solid tumor such as melanoma, head and neck, liver or kidney cancer.

The chain combines TRBV7-6 with TRBJ2-5; D is unclear. The V gene lost 4 bases and the J gene lost 3 bases, with 15 bases spanning the gap. There are 15 residues in the CDR3. Germline CDR1 SGHVS, CDR2 FNYEAQ. CDR3 in DNA: TGTGCCAGCAGCTCAGTGGTTCCGACAAAAGAGACCCAGTACTTC. Translated: CASSSVVPTKETQYF. Full variable domain (outside the CDR3, taken from reference TRBV7-6 and TRBJ2-5): GAGVSQSPRYKVTKRGQDVALRCDPISGHVSLYWYRQALGQGPEFLTYFNYEAQQDKSGLPNDRFSAERPEGSISTLTIQRTEQRDSAMYRCASSSVVPTKETQYFGPGTRLLVL.

The V and J genes are TRBV28 and TRBJ1-1, with 9 bases aligning to TRBD1. There are 15 residues in the CDR3. CDR1 and CDR2 (germline): MDHEN, SYDVKM. Germline trimming cut 6 bases from V and 4 bases from J; bases unmatched to any gene: 9. CDR3 region: CASRPYTGGGTEAFF. CDR3 nucleotides: TGTGCCAGCAGACCATATACAGGGGGCGGCACTGAAGCTTTCTTT.